The present T cell receptor (beta chain) was sequenced within a study of CD8+ T cells in alopecia areata. Following extraction, RNA underwent reverse transcription to cDNA, which served as the sequencing template. Measured with immunoSEQ multiplex PCR; TCRdb has only the in-frame clones, and not every one. The repertoire holds over 70,000 clones, with approximately 66% as singletons. Remarks on this clone: Its antigen remains unknown.

Regarding treatment: oral pan-JAK inhibitor, 5-10 mg twice daily. The study's findings and limits: There was only one nonresponder, so it was unclear how baseline CD8+ expansion relates to response. Relative to normal scalp, lesional scalp, especially alopecia totalis/universalis, showed higher clonality. Sequencing of scalp samples also includes resident alphabeta T cells from normal skin.

This receptor was taken from a human donor with alopecia areata. The starting material was CD8+ T cells sorted from blood, obtained at week 24, from a patient treated with tofacitinib.

In DNA, the CDR3 is TGCGCCAGCAGCTCCGGGACAGGGGGCGCGACTGAAGCTTTCTTT. Translating it yields CASSSGTGGATEAFF. The chain recombines TRBV5-1 with TRBJ1-1, with 12 nucleotides matching TRBD1. The CDR3 has 15 amino acids. Germline V gene sequence: CDR1 SGHRS, CDR2 YFSETQ. With V trimmed by 3 bases and J by 5 bases, 5 bases remained unmatched.